These 9 T cell receptor beta chains were all obtained from the same sample, sequenced in a study of blood T cell repertoires in COVID-19. This table comes from immunoSEQ multiplex PCR, and its TCRdb copy is limited to in-frame clones, with some not included. This table has 150,000 to 200,000 clones, approximately 85% appearing once. The sample was peripheral blood. These receptors all come from a human donor with active or convalescent COVID-19. The donor label of this sample is uncertain.

This clone showed up just once. The chain is built from TRBV2 and TRBJ2-1, with TRBD1 identical over 7 bases. The V gene's germline CDR1 is SNHLY and CDR2 FYNNEI. The CDR3 has 14 residues. The DNA for the CDR3 is TGTGCTAAGGGGATTAAACGACAGGGTTCTTTGAAGTTCTTC. It specifies CAKGIKRQGSLKFF.

In this sample, this clone turned up a few times. V is TRBV7-9 and J is TRBJ2-3; 7 bases are a match to TRBD1. J gave up 1 base and V 4 bases, and 14 bases lay outside the gene matches. CDR1 and CDR2 from the germline V gene are SEHNR and FQNEAQ (reference sequence). This CDR3 comprises 18 residues. The CDR3 reads CASSYPARGLYGTDTQYF. The CDR3, as DNA: TGTGCCAGCAGCTACCCCGCGAGGGGGCTATACGGCACAGATACGCAGTATTTT. Drawing the rest from reference TRBV7-9 and TRBJ2-3, the complete variable domain is DTGVSQNPRHKITKRGQNVTFRCDPISEHNRLYWYRQTLGQGPEFLTYFQNEAQLEKSRLLSDRFSAERPKGSFSTLEIQRTEQGDSAMYLCASSYPARGLYGTDTQYFGPGTRLTVL.

A single count supports this clone. The chain employs TRBV18 and TRBJ2-1; 12 nucleotides line up with TRBD2. This CDR3 has 15 amino acids. V trimming: 8 bases; J trimming: 7 bases; junction bases outside the gene matches: 9. Germline V gives CDR1 KGHSH, CDR2 LQKENI. The CDR3 DNA is TGTGCCAGCGCCTACTCACTAGCGGGGGGAAATGAGCAGTTCTTC. Amino acid sequence: CASAYSLAGGNEQFF.

This chain joins TRBV19 and TRBJ2-7; 9 bases are shared with TRBD1. The CDR3 has 14 amino acids. CDR1 LNHDA and CDR2 SQIVND come from the germline V gene (reference sequence). Trimming at V came to 6 bases and at J to 5 bases, leaving 8 bases not matched to a gene. CDR3 sequence reads: CASSPGQGVDEQYF. The CDR3, as DNA: TGTGCCAGTAGCCCGGGACAGGGAGTCGACGAGCAGTACTTC.

The chain is built from TRBV18 and TRBJ1-5; 8 bases line up with TRBD1. Germline V CDR1 and CDR2: KGHSH, LQKENI. After removal of 6 bases from V and 0 bases from J, the junction contained 10 bases not matched to a gene. The length of the CDR3 is 17 residues. CDR3 sequence (DNA): TGTGCCAGCTCCAGAACAGGGGGGGGAGATAGCAATCAGCCCCAGCATTTT. This translates into CASSRTGGGDSNQPQHF.

Points on this clone: Given the absence of the conserved phenylalanine or tryptophan at the CDR3 end, a read error is likely. Because the CDR3's place on the DNA is in doubt, the DNA is left out and the CDR3 is given as listed by TCRdb. The J gene is TRBJ2-7, the V gene TRBV4-1; the table's D call of TRBD2 was not tested on the DNA. In germline, CDR1 is MGHRA, CDR2 YSYEKL. The CDR3 region is 9 residues in length, termini included. CDR3: CASSQDRRA.

This clone has a single count. The chain uses TRBV7-3 and TRBJ1-1, with a tentative D call TRBD1 (5 bases). CDR1 is SGHTA and CDR2 is FQGTGA in the germline V gene. The CDR3 covers 16 residues. The V end was cut by 2 bases, the J end by 1 base, with 14 bases between. CDR3 sequence: CASSLGGAGQNTEAFF. CDR3 coding DNA: TGTGCCAGCAGCTTAGGTGGGGCCGGCCAGAACACTGAAGCTTTCTTT.

The sample holds one count of this clone. The chain employs TRBV5-1 and TRBJ2-5; 12 bases map to TRBD2. V dropped 4 bases and J dropped 5; count of bases not matched to a gene: 9. The CDR3 length is 16 residues. Germline V lookup: CDR1 SGHRS, CDR2 YFSETQ. The CDR3 is CASSPTSGRPGETQYF. The CDR3 nucleotides are TGCGCCAGCAGCCCAACTAGCGGGAGGCCGGGGGAGACCCAGTACTTC.

The chain joins TRBV11-3 to TRBJ2-7; 7 nucleotides line up with TRBD2. Germline CDR1 reads SGHNT; CDR2 reads YENEEA. There are 14 residues in the CDR3. J was trimmed by 2 bases and V by 0 bases; bases with no gene match: 1. The DNA for the CDR3 is TGTGCCAGCAGCTTAGAGGCGGGAGCCTACGAGCAGTACTTC. Translation gives CASSLEAGAYEQYF. Combining the CDR3 with reference TRBV11-3 and TRBJ2-7 gives the whole variable domain EAGVVQSPRYKIIEKKQPVAFWCNPISGHNTLYWYLQNLGQGPELLIRYENEEAVDDSQLPKDRFSAERLKGVDSTLKIQPAELGDSAVYLCASSLEAGAYEQYFGPGTRLTVT.